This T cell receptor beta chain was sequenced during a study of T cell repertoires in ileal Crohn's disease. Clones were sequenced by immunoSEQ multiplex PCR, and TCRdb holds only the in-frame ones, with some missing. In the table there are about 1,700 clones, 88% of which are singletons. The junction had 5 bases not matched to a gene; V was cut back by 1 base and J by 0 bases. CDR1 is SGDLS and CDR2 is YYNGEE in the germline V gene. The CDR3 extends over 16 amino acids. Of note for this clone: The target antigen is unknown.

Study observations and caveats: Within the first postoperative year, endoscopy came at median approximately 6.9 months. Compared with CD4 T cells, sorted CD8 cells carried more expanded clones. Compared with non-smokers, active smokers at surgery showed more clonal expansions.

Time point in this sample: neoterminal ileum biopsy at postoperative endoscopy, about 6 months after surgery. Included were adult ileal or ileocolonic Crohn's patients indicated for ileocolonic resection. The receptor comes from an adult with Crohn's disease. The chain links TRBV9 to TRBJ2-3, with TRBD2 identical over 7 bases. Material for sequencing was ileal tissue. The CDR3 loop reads CASSVFLAESTDTQYF. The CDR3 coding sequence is TGTGCCAGCAGCGTATTCCTAGCGGAGAGCACAGATACGCAGTATTTT.